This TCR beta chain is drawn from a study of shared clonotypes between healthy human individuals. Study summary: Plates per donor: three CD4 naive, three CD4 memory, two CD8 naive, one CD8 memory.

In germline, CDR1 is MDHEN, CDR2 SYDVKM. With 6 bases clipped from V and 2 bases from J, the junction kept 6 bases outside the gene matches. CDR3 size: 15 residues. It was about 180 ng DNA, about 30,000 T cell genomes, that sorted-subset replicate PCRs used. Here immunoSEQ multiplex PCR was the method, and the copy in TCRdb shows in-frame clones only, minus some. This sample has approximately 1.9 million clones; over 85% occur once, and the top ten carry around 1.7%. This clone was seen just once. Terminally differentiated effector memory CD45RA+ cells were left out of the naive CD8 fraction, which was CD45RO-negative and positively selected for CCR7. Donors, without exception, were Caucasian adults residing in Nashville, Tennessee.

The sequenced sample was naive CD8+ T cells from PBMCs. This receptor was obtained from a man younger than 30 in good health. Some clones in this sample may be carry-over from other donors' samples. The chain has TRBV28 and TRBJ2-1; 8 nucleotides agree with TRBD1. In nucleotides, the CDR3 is TGTGCCAGCAGCTCAGGGGGCCTGACCTACAATGAGCAGTTCTTC. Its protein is CASSSGGLTYNEQFF.